The sequence of this T cell receptor (beta chain) was determined in a study of cytomegalovirus exposure and HLA in healthy donors. General study findings and limits: Reportedly, diagnosis of cytomegalovirus status by the classifier showed high specificity and sensitivity. Reportedly, fewer N-insertions than the approximately 690-donor mean appeared in an Asian-associated ancestry cluster in a later analysis.

As concerns this clone: Its antigen remains unknown.

Researchers ran the PCR with 60 Vbeta and 13 Jbeta primers. Clones were sequenced by immunoSEQ multiplex PCR, and TCRdb holds only the in-frame ones, with some missing. Counted here are 210,000 or so clones, about three quarters occurring once; the ten biggest clones make up around 1.8%. This TCR came from a man aged 18 to 29 in good health and CMV-seronegative. Sequencing used PBMCs.

The CDR3 DNA reads TGTGCCAGCAGCTCCCGGACAGGGGCGAATGAAAAACTGTTTTTT. Its protein product is CASSSRTGANEKLFF. This chain uses TRBV7-8 with TRBJ1-4; 9 bases are shared with TRBD1. Germline assignment: CDR1 SGHVS and CDR2 FQNEAQ. V shed 4 bases, J shed 5 bases, and the junction held 5 bases outside the gene matches. This CDR3 region has 15 residues.